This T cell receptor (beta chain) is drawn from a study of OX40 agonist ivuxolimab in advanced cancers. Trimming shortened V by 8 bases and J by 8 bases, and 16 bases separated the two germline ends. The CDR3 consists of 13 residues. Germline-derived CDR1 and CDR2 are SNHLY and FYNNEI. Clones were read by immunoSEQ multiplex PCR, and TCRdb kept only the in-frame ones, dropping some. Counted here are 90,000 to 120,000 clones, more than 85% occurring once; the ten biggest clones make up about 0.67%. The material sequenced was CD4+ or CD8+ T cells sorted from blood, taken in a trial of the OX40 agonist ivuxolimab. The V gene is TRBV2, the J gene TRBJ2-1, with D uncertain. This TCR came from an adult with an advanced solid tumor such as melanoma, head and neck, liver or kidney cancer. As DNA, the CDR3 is TGTGCCAGCTTGTCGACCGCCCGGGATGAGCAGTTCTTC. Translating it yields CASLSTARDEQFF.